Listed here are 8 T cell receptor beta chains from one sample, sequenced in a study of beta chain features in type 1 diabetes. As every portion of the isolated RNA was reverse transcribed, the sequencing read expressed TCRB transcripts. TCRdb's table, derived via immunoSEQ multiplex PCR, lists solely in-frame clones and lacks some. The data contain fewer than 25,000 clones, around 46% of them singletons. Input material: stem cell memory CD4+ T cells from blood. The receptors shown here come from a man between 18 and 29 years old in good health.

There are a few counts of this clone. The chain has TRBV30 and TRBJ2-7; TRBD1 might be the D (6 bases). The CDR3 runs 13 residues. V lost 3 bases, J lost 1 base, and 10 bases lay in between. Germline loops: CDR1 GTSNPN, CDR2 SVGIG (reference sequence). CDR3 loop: CAWRGDISYEQYF. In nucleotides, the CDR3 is TGTGCCTGGAGAGGGGACATTTCCTACGAGCAGTACTTC. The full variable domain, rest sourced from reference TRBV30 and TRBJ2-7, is SQTIHQWPATLVQPVGSPLSLECTVEGTSNPNLYWYRQAAGRGLQLLFYSVGIGQISSEVPQNLSASRPQDRQFILSSKKLLLSDSGFYLCAWRGDISYEQYFGPGTRLTVT.

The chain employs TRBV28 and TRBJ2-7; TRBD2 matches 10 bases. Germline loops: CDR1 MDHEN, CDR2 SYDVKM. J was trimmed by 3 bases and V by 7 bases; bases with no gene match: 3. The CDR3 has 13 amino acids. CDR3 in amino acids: CASTSGRLYEQYF. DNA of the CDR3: TGTGCCAGCACTAGCGGGAGACTCTACGAGCAGTACTTC.

The CDR3, as DNA: TGTGCCAGCAGCAATAGCGGGGGGGATAATGAGCAGTTCTTC. This gives the protein CASSNSGGDNEQFF. This chain connects TRBV7-3 to TRBJ2-1, with 11 bases that match TRBD2. Germline CDR1 and CDR2: SGHTA and FQGTGA. The CDR3 has 14 residues. The ends lost 5 bases at V and 7 bases at J; junction bases unmatched: 4.

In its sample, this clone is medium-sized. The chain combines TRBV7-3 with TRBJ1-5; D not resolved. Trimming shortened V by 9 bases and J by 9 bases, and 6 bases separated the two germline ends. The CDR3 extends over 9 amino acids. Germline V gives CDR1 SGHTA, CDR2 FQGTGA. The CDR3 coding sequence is TGTGCCAGACATTCGCCCCAGCATTTT. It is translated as CARHSPQHF.

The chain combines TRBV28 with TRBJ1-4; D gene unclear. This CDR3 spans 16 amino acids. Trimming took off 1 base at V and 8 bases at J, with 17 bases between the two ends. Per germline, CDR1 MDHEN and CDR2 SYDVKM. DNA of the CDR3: TGTGCCAGCAGTTTATTGGGAGGAATGAAAGTAGAAAAACTGTTTTTT. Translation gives CASSLLGGMKVEKLFF.

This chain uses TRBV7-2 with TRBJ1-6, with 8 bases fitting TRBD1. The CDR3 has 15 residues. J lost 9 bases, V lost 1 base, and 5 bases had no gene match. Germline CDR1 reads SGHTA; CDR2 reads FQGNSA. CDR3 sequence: CASSLGAGGFSPLHF. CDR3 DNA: TGTGCCAGCAGCTTAGGGGCAGGGGGCTTTTCACCCCTCCACTTT.

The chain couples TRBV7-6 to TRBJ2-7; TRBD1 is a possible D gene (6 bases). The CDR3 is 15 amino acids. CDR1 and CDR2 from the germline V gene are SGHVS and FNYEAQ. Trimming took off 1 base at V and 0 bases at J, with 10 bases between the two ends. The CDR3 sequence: CASSLVTGTSYEQYF. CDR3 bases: TGTGCCAGCAGCTTAGTAACAGGGACCTCCTACGAGCAGTACTTC.

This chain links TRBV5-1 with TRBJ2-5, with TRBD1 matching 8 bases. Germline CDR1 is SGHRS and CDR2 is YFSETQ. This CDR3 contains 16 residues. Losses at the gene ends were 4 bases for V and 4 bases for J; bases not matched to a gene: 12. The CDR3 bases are TGCGCCAGCAGCCGCACTAGGACAGGGACAGGAGAGACCCAGTACTTC. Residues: CASSRTRTGTGETQYF.